A single sample is the source of the 20 T cell receptor beta chains below, sequenced in a study of early stage breast cancer tumors. The data were produced by immunoSEQ multiplex PCR, yet TCRdb's version contains in-frame clones alone and is incomplete. The table records 45,000 to 65,000 clones, around 78% of them present only once. The sample consisted of blood. The receptors stem from a person aged 35-55 years with breast cancer.

The CDR3 DNA sequence: TGTGCCACCAGCATGAGAATCGGTCCCTACGAGCAGTACTTC. This encodes CATSMRIGPYEQYF. The V and J genes are TRBV15 and TRBJ2-7; D not certain. Germline V lookup: CDR1 LNHNV, CDR2 YYDKDF (reference sequence). V shed 4 bases and J shed 2 bases, with 12 bases lying between them. The CDR3 consists of 14 residues.

The rearrangement links TRBV10-3 to TRBJ2-2; D is unclear. Germline loops: CDR1 ENHRY, CDR2 SYGVKD. The CDR3 spans 13 residues. The V end was cut by 5 bases, the J end by 4 bases, with 8 bases between. As DNA, the CDR3 is TGTGCCATCAGTCCCACAACCACCGGGGAGCTGTTTTTT. The encoded protein is CAISPTTTGELFF.

The chain employs TRBV30 and TRBJ2-7; the D is unclear. The V gene's germline CDR1 is GTSNPN and CDR2 SVGIG (reference sequence). The CDR3 is 14 residues long. Trimming removed 2 bases from V and 7 bases from J, with 18 bases in between. CDR3 nucleotides: TGTGCCTGGAGTCTCGGTCAAAGACCTTGGGAGCAGTACTTC. It codes for CAWSLGQRPWEQYF.

In DNA form, the CDR3 reads TGTGCCAGTAGTTATCGGACTGGATACGAGCAGTACTTC. Translation: CASSYRTGYEQYF. This chain uses TRBV19 with TRBJ2-7; D is perhaps TRBD2 (5 bases). Trimming took 5 bases from V and 4 from J, leaving 12 bases between them. CDR1 LNHDA and CDR2 SQIVND come from the germline V gene (reference sequence). The CDR3 spans 13 residues.

This rearrangement joins TRBV18 to TRBJ2-1; the D gene is possibly TRBD2 (6 bases). Germline lookup yields CDR1 KGHSH and CDR2 LQKENI. CDR3 length: 18 amino acids. V lost 4 bases to trimming and J lost 5 bases, with 24 bases between them. Written as DNA, the CDR3 is TGTGCCAGCTCACTCTACCAACCAGGGAGACTAGTCCACAATGAGCAGTTCTTC. Translated: CASSLYQPGRLVHNEQFF.

This clone is a singleton in its sample. The genes are TRBV4-1 and TRBJ2-7, with TRBD2 identical over 10 bases. V was clipped by 4 bases and J by 3 bases; unmatched bases: 6. The length of the CDR3 is 15 residues. Germline V CDR1 and CDR2: MGHRA, YSYEKL. The DNA of the CDR3 is TGCGCCAGCAGCCCCCCGGCTAGCGGGAGCTACGAGCAGTACTTC. It yields the protein CASSPPASGSYEQYF.

This chain links TRBV2 with TRBJ2-3, with D possibly TRBD1 on 7 matching bases. Germline values: CDR1 SNHLY, CDR2 FYNNEI. The CDR3 is 16 amino acids. Trimming left V 8 bases short and J 1 base short, with 19 bases between. CDR3: CASGSEGATGTDTQYF. CDR3 sequence (DNA): TGTGCCAGCGGATCGGAGGGGGCGACTGGCACAGATACGCAGTATTTT.

The chain combines TRBV5-1 with TRBJ2-4, with 7 bases fitting TRBD1. The CDR3 extends over 16 amino acids. Trimming took 0 bases from V and 4 from J; bases not matched to a gene: 7. The germline V gene encodes CDR1 SGHRS and CDR2 YFSETQ. In nucleotides, the CDR3 is TGCGCCAGCAGCTTGGTTCCCGGGACAGCTAAAAACATTCAGTACTTC. Protein: CASSLVPGTAKNIQYF.

The genes are TRBV18 and TRBJ2-5; D is perhaps TRBD1 (5 bases). V was clipped by 2 bases and J by 0 bases, with 10 bases between them. CDR1 is KGHSH, CDR2 LQKENI, per germline. This CDR3 is built from 15 residues. The CDR3 DNA is TGTGCCAGCTCACCATCCCTGGGGCACCAAGAGACCCAGTACTTC. Protein product: CASSPSLGHQETQYF.

This clone has only a few counts. The rearrangement links TRBV19 to TRBJ1-1, with D uncertain. Germline V gene data show CDR1 as LNHDA and CDR2 as SQIVND (reference sequence). The CDR3 length is 13 residues. The V end was cut by 3 bases, the J end by 1 base, with 6 bases between. The CDR3 bases are TGTGCCAGTAGTATCCCCGGGAACACTGAAGCTTTCTTT. Encoded protein: CASSIPGNTEAFF.

The CDR3 sequence: CAIRGAASYEQYF. The CDR3 DNA follows: TGTGCCATCAGGGGGGCGGCCTCATACGAGCAGTACTTC. V gene TRBV10-3 combines with J gene TRBJ2-7; D might be TRBD1 (6 bases). V shed 6 bases and J shed 4 bases, with 13 bases lying between them. The germline V gene encodes CDR1 ENHRY and CDR2 SYGVKD. CDR3 length: 13 amino acids.

The chain carries TRBV18 and TRBJ2-1, with 11 bases aligning to TRBD2. CDR3 length: 19 residues. The germline gives CDR1 KGHSH, CDR2 LQKENI. Trimming removed 1 base from V and 0 bases from J; junction bases left unmatched: 8. CDR3 sequence (DNA): TGTGCCAGCTCACCACTGGGACTAGCGGAACCGAGCTCCTACAATGAGCAGTTCTTC. This codes for CASSPLGLAEPSSYNEQFF.

This clone was picked up a small number of times. Here the CDR3 reads CASSLDLKGDIQYF. The DNA of the CDR3 is TGTGCCAGCAGCTTAGACCTGAAAGGCGACATTCAGTACTTC. The chain uses TRBV7-9 and TRBJ2-4; unclear D gene. This CDR3 has 14 amino acids. CDR1 and CDR2 (germline): SEHNR, FQNEAQ (reference sequence). V gave up 1 base and J gave up 8 bases, with 12 bases separating them.

The chain combines TRBV11-1 with TRBJ2-7, with D unresolved. CDR1 is SGHAT and CDR2 is FQDESV in the germline V gene (reference sequence). Trimming shortened V by 2 bases and J by 0 bases, and 11 bases separated the two germline ends. The CDR3 sequence is 15 residues long. The DNA for the CDR3 is TGTGCCAGCAGCTTATGGACGGGCAGCTCCTACGAGCAGTACTTC. Protein: CASSLWTGSSYEQYF.

The chain uses TRBV7-3 and TRBJ2-3; 7 bases line up with TRBD2. The CDR3 sequence is 14 residues long. V was pared by 5 bases and J by 1 base, with 3 bases of the junction left unmatched. Germline V gene lookup returns CDR1 SGHTA and CDR2 FQGTGA. In DNA, the CDR3 is TGTGCCAGCAGCGAAACTAGCGGCACAGATACGCAGTATTTT. Translation: CASSETSGTDTQYF.

CDR3 amino acids: CAWSGGQGGANVLTF. Here the CDR3 DNA reads TGTGCCTGGAGTGGGGGACAGGGTGGGGCCAACGTCCTGACTTTC. This rearrangement joins TRBV30 to TRBJ2-6; TRBD1 aligns across 9 bases. The CDR3 totals 15 residues. J was trimmed by 3 bases and V by 1 base; bases with no gene match: 1. The V gene's germline CDR1 is GTSNPN and CDR2 SVGIG (reference sequence).

The chain carries TRBV27 and TRBJ1-1; D is possibly TRBD1 (5 bases). V dropped 5 bases and J dropped 3 bases, with 16 bases sitting between them. Germline V lookup: CDR1 MNHEY, CDR2 SMNVEV (reference sequence). There are 15 residues in the CDR3. CDR3: CASSPRGGTHTEAFF. Here the CDR3 DNA reads TGTGCCAGCAGTCCTCGGGGCGGGACCCACACTGAAGCTTTCTTT.

The chain links TRBV4-1 to TRBJ2-6, with a weak D call TRBD2 (5 bases). From germline, CDR1 is MGHRA and CDR2 YSYEKL. This CDR3 is 17 amino acids long. Trimming cost V 0 bases and J 1 base, with 10 bases left between them. CDR3 in amino acids: CASSQETEGSGANVLTF. The CDR3 region has the DNA TGCGCCAGCAGCCAAGAGACCGAGGGTTCTGGGGCCAACGTCCTGACTTTC.

The chain joins TRBV2 to TRBJ1-5; 7 positions match TRBD1. The germline CDR1 and CDR2 sequences are SNHLY and FYNNEI. The CDR3 runs 13 residues. J lost 5 bases, V lost 5 bases, and 3 bases had no gene match. DNA of the CDR3: TGTGCCAGCAGTAGCACAGGGGATCAGCCCCAGCATTTT. Its protein product is CASSSTGDQPQHF.

The chain employs TRBV6-5 and TRBJ2-3; tentatively, D is TRBD2 (6 bases). The CDR3 length is 14 residues. Germline assignment: CDR1 MNHEY and CDR2 SVGAGI. V was trimmed by 5 bases and J by 0 bases, leaving 9 bases between them. The CDR3 loop is CASSLASSTDTQYF. For the CDR3, the DNA is TGTGCCAGCAGTCTAGCGAGTAGCACAGATACGCAGTATTTT.